This TCR beta chain was sequenced during a study of blood T cell repertoires in COVID-19. Looking at the study overall: T cells, B-cell-depleted T cells, or PBMCs supplied cDNA or gDNA.

The CDR3 runs to 16 residues. Germline values: CDR1 LNHDA, CDR2 SQIVND (reference sequence). V trimming: 2 bases; J trimming: 4 bases; junction bases outside the gene matches: 6. This clone was observed once. Source study methods: Reference gene primer amplification yielded estimated nucleated cell counts. The assay was immunoSEQ multiplex PCR, and TCRdb's table has in-frame clones only and misses some. The DNA was the basis for D and trimming; V, J and clone size are from that table. This table has 350,000 to 450,000 clones, 75% to 90% appearing once. Sequencing used peripheral blood. The V and J genes are TRBV19 and TRBJ2-3, with TRBD2 matching over 10 bases. This receptor was taken from a woman between 40 and 55 years old with COVID-19, enrolled during active disease. CDR3 sequence (DNA): TGTGCCAGTAGTATATTAGCGGGAGGCCCTCCAGATACGCAGTATTTT. Translating it yields CASSILAGGPPDTQYF.